Here is one T cell receptor beta chain with its context. This entry belongs to a study of blood T cell repertoires in COVID-19. Study overall: The United States, Italy and Spain supplied acute and convalescent COVID-19 samples. Sources were T cells, B-cell-depleted T cells, or PBMCs; the material itself was cDNA or gDNA.

Trimming took off 6 bases at V and 6 bases at J, with 8 bases between the two ends. The CDR3 consists of 11 residues. Germline V gene lookup returns CDR1 MDHEN and CDR2 SYDVKM. The assay was immunoSEQ multiplex PCR, and TCRdb's table has in-frame clones only and misses some. The sample yields some 100,000 clones, approximately 86% seen once. This receptor was identified in a woman aged 60-75 years with acute or convalescent COVID-19. What was sequenced was peripheral blood. The rearrangement links TRBV28 to TRBJ1-2; TRBD1 is a possible D gene (5 bases). CDR3 sequence: CASRGGDGYTF. Here the CDR3 DNA reads TGTGCCAGCAGGGGGGGTGATGGCTACACCTTC.